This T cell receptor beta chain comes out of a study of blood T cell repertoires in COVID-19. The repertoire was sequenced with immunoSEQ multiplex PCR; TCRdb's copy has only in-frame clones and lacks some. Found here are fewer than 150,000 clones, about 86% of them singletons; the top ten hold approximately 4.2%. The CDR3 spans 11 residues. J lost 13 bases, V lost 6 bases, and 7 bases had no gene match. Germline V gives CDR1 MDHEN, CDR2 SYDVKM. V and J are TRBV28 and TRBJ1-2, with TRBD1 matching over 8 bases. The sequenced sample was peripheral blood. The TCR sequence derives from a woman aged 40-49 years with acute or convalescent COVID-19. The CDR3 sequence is CASSSLGQGTF. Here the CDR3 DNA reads TGTGCCAGCAGCTCACTCGGACAGGGCACCTTC.